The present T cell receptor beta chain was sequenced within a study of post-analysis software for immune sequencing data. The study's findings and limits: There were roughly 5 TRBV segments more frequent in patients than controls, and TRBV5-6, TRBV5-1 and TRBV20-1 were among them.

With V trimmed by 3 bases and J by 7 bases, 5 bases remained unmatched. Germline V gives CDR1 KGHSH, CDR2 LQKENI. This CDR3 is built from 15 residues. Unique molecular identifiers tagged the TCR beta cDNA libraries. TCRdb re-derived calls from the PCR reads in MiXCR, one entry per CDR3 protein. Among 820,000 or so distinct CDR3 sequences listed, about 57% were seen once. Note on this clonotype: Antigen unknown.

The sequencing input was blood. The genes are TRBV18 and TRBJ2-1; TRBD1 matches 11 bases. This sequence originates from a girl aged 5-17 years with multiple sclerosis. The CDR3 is CASSPGTGGLNEQFF. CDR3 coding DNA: TGTGCCAGCTCACCTGGGACAGGGGGACTAAATGAGCAGTTCTTC.